The rows below give T cell receptor beta chains drawn from one sample of a study of CD8 T cells in ankylosing spondylitis. MiXCR was run by TCRdb on the 5' RACE reads, yielding one entry per CDR3 protein. The sample includes 650,000 to 800,000 distinct CDR3 sequences, about 20% of them seen just once. The sequenced sample consisted of blood, either unsorted or a sorted T cell fraction (not recorded which). Receptors originate from a male donor with ankylosing spondylitis. The CDR3 runs from the conserved cysteine through the conserved F or W. A D gene is named only where the DNA matches it firmly. The size of a clone is reported for some rows only, either as once, few or many, or as a class for expanded clones.

>TRBV5-1|NA|many|TRBJ1-5
TGCGCCAGCAGCTTGGACTTGAATCAGCCCCAGCATTTT
CASSLDLNQPQHF
>TRBV12-3/TRBV12-4|TRBD2|many|TRBJ2-5
TGTGCCAGCAGCCCCTGGGGGGGGACTCAAGAGACCCAGTACTTC
CASSPWGGTQETQYF
>TRBV29-1|NA|few|TRBJ2-2
TGCAGCGTTCTCGCCGGGACTCTAAAGAACACCGGGGAGCTGTTTTTT
CSVLAGTLKNTGELFF
>TRBV12-3/TRBV12-4|NA|many|TRBJ2-2
TGTGCCAGCAATCCCCAGGAGGTAGTCCACGGGGAGCTGTTTTTT
CASNPQEVVHGELFF
>TRBV30|NA|few|TRBJ2-3
TGTGCCTGGAGTGGGGTGGGGGGGCCCAGCACAGATACGCAGTATTTT
CAWSGVGGPSTDTQYF
>TRBV11-2|NA|NA|TRBJ2-6
TGTGCCAGCAGCCGATCAGTGGGGGCTGCCGGCGTCCTGACTTTC
CASSRSVGAAGVLTF
>TRBV5-1|NA|many|TRBJ2-2
TGCGCCAGCAGCTTTGGGCCTTCCACGAACACCGGGGAGCTGTTTTTT
CASSFGPSTNTGELFF
>TRBV2|TRBD1|few|TRBJ1-6
TGTGCCAGCAGTGAGGGCGGCAGGGGGCTTGCCTATAATTCACCCCTCCACTTT
CASSEGGRGLAYNSPLHF
>TRBV4-3|NA|NA|TRBJ2-1
TGCGCCAGCAGTCGAATCCTTTTAGGGGGCTCCTACAATGAGCAGTTCTTC
CASSRILLGGSYNEQFF
>TRBV6-2/TRBV6-3|NA|NA|TRBJ1-5
TGTGCCAGCAGTTACCCCGACACCCTAATTCAGCCCCAGCATTTT
CASSYPDTLIQPQHF
>TRBV5-1|NA|NA|TRBJ2-5
TGCGCCAGCAGCTTGGGTCCCTTTCGGGGGTTCCGGGAGACCCAGTACTTC
CASSLGPFRGFRETQYF
>TRBV27|NA|few|TRBJ2-2
TGTGCCAGCAGTGATACCGAGGCCGGGGAGCTGTTTTTT
CASSDTEAGELFF
>TRBV19|TRBD1|NA|TRBJ1-5
TGTGCCAGTAGTATACTCCCAACGGGACAGGGCAATCAGCCCCAGCATTTT
CASSILPTGQGNQPQHF
>TRBV4-1|TRBD2|many|TRBJ2-7
TGCGCCAGCAGCCAAGATAGCGGGACGCTATACGAGCAGTACTTC
CASSQDSGTLYEQYF
>TRBV7-9|NA|NA|TRBJ2-5
TGTGCCAGCAGCCCTTCGGCCGGAGCAGAGACCCAGTACTTC
CASSPSAGAETQYF
>TRBV27|TRBD1|NA|TRBJ1-5
TGTGCCAGCAGTTTATCGGGACAGGGGGCTCAGCCCCAGCATTTT
CASSLSGQGAQPQHF
>TRBV5-1|TRBD2|NA|TRBJ2-1
TGCGCCAGCAGCCCGGGCGGGGCTAGCGGGGGCTATGAGCAGTTCTTC
CASSPGGASGGYEQFF
>TRBV4-3|NA|NA|TRBJ1-3
TGCGCCAGCAGCCAAGACAGCCAGGGGAGAGGAAACACCATATATTTT
CASSQDSQGRGNTIYF
>TRBV18|TRBD1|NA|TRBJ2-2
TGTGCCAGCTCACCACCGGGATGGACAGGGAACACCGGGGAGCTGTTTTTT
CASSPPGWTGNTGELFF
>TRBV4-1|NA|few|TRBJ2-5
TGCGCCAGCAGCCAGTTGGCGGGGCAAGAGACCCAGTACTTC
CASSQLAGQETQYF
>TRBV7-9|TRBD1|many|TRBJ2-3
TGTGCCAGCAGCCGACAGGGAGATACGCAGTATTTT
CASSRQGDTQYF
>TRBV4-2|NA|many|TRBJ2-2
TGTGCCAGCAGCCCAGCGGCCGGGGAGCTGTTTTTT
CASSPAAGELFF
>TRBV11-2|NA|NA|TRBJ2-1
TGTGCCAGCAGCTTAATTCCCGATGAGCAGTTCTTC
CASSLIPDEQFF
>TRBV29-1|NA|NA|TRBJ1-1
TGCAGCGTTGATGAGGGGGTAAAGAACACTGAAGCTTTCTTT
CSVDEGVKNTEAFF
>TRBV19|NA|NA|TRBJ2-5
TGTGCCAGTAGTGTAGGGACGGAGACCCAGTACTTC
CASSVGTETQYF
>TRBV24-1|NA|few|TRBJ2-3
TGTGCCACCAGTGATCCCAACCTCCCCCCAGATACGCAGTATTTT
CATSDPNLPPDTQYF
>TRBV7-9|TRBD1|few|TRBJ1-2
TGTGCCAGCAGCTCCCGGGACAGCACTAACTATGGCTACACCTTC
CASSSRDSTNYGYTF
>TRBV28|TRBD1|NA|TRBJ2-5
TGTGCCAGCCGCGGGCGAGGGGGCGTGGAGACCCAGTACTTC
CASRGRGGVETQYF
>TRBV21-1|NA|few|TRBJ2-7
TGTGCCAGCAGCAAAGGGGGGTCTCGCACCTCTTACGAGCAGTACTTC
CASSKGGSRTSYEQYF